The 12 T cell receptor beta chains below come from one sample, sequenced in a study of Ad26.COV2.S vaccination and SARS-CoV-2 variants. Data came from immunoSEQ multiplex PCR; TCRdb stores just in-frame clones and leaves some out. The sample includes about 350,000 clones, approximately 86% of them seen just once. This sample's treatment: about 20 received Ad26.COV2.S at low or high dose, single or two shots; roughly five received placebo; per-sample allocation not given. Collection of samples fell on day 63 after the first vaccine or placebo injection. The source was peripheral blood, collected in a trial of Ad26.COV2.S vaccine versus placebo. Receptors originate from a person aged 18 to 59 who received the Ad26.COV2.S COVID-19 vaccine or a placebo.

The chain couples TRBV5-4 to TRBJ1-2; perhaps TRBD1 as D (6 bases). Germline values: CDR1 SGHNT, CDR2 YYREEE (reference sequence). The ends were cut back, 4 bases at V and 4 bases at J, with 17 bases in the middle. The CDR3 has 15 residues. DNA of the CDR3: TGTGCCAGCAGCCGGGAGGGGGGCGCGGGCTATGGCTACACCTTC. This encodes CASSREGGAGYGYTF.

The rearrangement joins TRBV6-2 or TRBV6-3 to TRBJ2-3; 8 nucleotides line up with TRBD2. Germline V gives CDR1 MNHEY, CDR2 SVGEGT. This CDR3 is built from 18 residues. V shed 0 bases, J shed 0 bases, and the junction held 8 bases outside the gene matches. The CDR3 sequence is CASSYSLTSEGSTDTQYF. The CDR3 DNA sequence: TGTGCCAGCAGTTACTCGTTGACTAGCGAGGGTAGCACAGATACGCAGTATTTT.

The V gene is TRBV7-2, the J gene TRBJ2-7; D might be TRBD1 (7 bases). The length of the CDR3 is 17 residues. Per germline, CDR1 SGHTA and CDR2 FQGNSA. The V gene lost 1 base and the J gene lost 1 base, with 17 bases spanning the gap. CDR3 nucleotides: TGTGCCAGCAGCTTAGGGGTGGCAGGGGGGAGATCCTACGAGCAGTACTTC. It encodes CASSLGVAGGRSYEQYF.

The chain couples TRBV2 to TRBJ1-3; no clear D gene. The V end lost 0 bases, the J end lost 0 bases, and 9 bases lay between the germline ends. Per the germline V gene, CDR1 is SNHLY and CDR2 is FYNNEI. This CDR3 is built from 16 residues. This chain's CDR3 is CASSEASARSGNTIYF. The CDR3 DNA reads TGTGCCAGCAGTGAAGCTTCGGCCCGCTCTGGAAACACCATATATTTT. Full variable domain (outside the CDR3, taken from reference TRBV2 and TRBJ1-3): EPEVTQTPSHQVTQMGQEVILRCVPISNHLYFYWYRQILGQKVEFLVSFYNNEISEKSEIFDDQFSVERPDGSNFTLKIRSTKLEDSAMYFCASSEASARSGNTIYFGEGSWLTVV.

V is TRBV9 and J is TRBJ2-3; 8 bases are shared with TRBD2. This CDR3 has 15 residues. Germline V gene lookup returns CDR1 SGDLS and CDR2 YYNGEE. Trimming cost V 0 bases and J 3 bases; bases outside gene matches: 3. CDR3 in DNA: TGTGCCAGCAGCGTAGGGACTAGCTTTACAGATACGCAGTATTTT. The encoded protein is CASSVGTSFTDTQYF.

This chain uses TRBV6-2 or TRBV6-3 with TRBJ1-5, with TRBD1 as a possible D gene (6 bases). Trimming removed 5 bases from V and 0 bases from J, with 20 bases in between. Looked up from germline, CDR1 is MNHEY and CDR2 is SVGEGT. The CDR3 loop spans 18 amino acids. CDR3 region: CASSDLSLGGTSNQPQHF. In nucleotides, the CDR3 is TGTGCCAGCAGTGACTTGAGTTTGGGGGGCACTAGCAATCAGCCCCAGCATTTT.

The chain is built from TRBV5-8 and TRBJ2-7, with TRBD1 matching 11 bases. Germline V gene data show CDR1 as SGHTS and CDR2 as YDEGEE. The CDR3 has 15 amino acids. J gave up 7 bases and V 3 bases, and 9 bases lay outside the gene matches. This CDR3 is CASSSSGTGGAEQYF. The CDR3 nucleotides are TGTGCCAGCAGCTCTTCCGGGACAGGGGGAGCAGAGCAGTACTTC.

The chain is built from TRBV5-1 and TRBJ1-1, with a weak D call TRBD1 (6 bases). V shed 4 bases and J shed 5 bases, with 12 bases lying between them. The germline V gene encodes CDR1 SGHRS and CDR2 YFSETQ. The length of the CDR3 is 13 residues. CDR3 sequence reads: CASSPDRPTEAFF. The CDR3 bases are TGCGCCAGCAGCCCAGACAGGCCTACTGAAGCTTTCTTT.

The chain joins TRBV4-3 to TRBJ2-7; 7 bases are shared with TRBD1. V shed 5 bases and J 3 bases; nucleotides not matched to a gene: 4. The germline V gene encodes CDR1 LGHNA and CDR2 YSLEER. CDR3 length: 13 residues. CDR3: CASSDRQGYEQYF. The CDR3, as DNA: TGCGCCAGCAGCGACCGACAGGGCTACGAGCAGTACTTC.

The chain is built from TRBV7-3 and TRBJ2-5; 7 bases fit TRBD2. This CDR3 is 15 amino acids long. Germline assignment: CDR1 SGHTA and CDR2 FQGTGA. Trimming cost V 0 bases and J 4 bases; bases outside gene matches: 5. The CDR3 loop is CASSLTAGAGETQYF. The CDR3 DNA reads as TGTGCCAGCAGCTTAACGGCGGGAGCAGGAGAGACCCAGTACTTC.

The chain combines TRBV3-1 (or the pseudogene TRBV3-2) with TRBJ2-2; D uncertain. CDR3 length: 16 residues. Germline CDR1 reads LGHDT; CDR2 reads YNNKEL (reference sequence). Trimming removed 1 base from V and 1 base from J, with 10 bases in between. The chain's CDR3 is CASSQGVGQNTGELFF. CDR3 DNA: TGTGCCAGCAGCCAAGGAGTCGGTCAGAACACCGGGGAGCTGTTTTTT.

The rearrangement joins TRBV5-6 to TRBJ2-1, with 10 positions matching TRBD1. J lost 13 bases, V lost 4 bases, and 14 bases had no gene match. In germline, CDR1 is SGHDT, CDR2 YYEEEE. This CDR3 spans 15 amino acids. The CDR3 nucleotides are TGTGCCAGCAGCAGGGACAGGGGACAGTGGGGGAAACAGTTCTTC. Protein sequence: CASSRDRGQWGKQFF.